The entry that follows covers one TCR beta chain sequence. The data stem from a study of control samples from healthy donors and cancer patients. Trimming took 1 base from V and 5 from J, leaving 9 bases between them. This CDR3 is built from 13 residues. Per the germline V gene, CDR1 is SGHVS and CDR2 is FQNEAQ. The method was immunoSEQ multiplex PCR; TCRdb's version includes in-frame clones alone and lacks a portion of them. The sample lists 150,000 to 200,000 clones, 90% occurring once. This receptor was obtained from a woman aged 45 to 65 in good health. The gene calls are TRBV7-8 and TRBJ2-7; D is ambiguous. Material: blood. The CDR3 spells CASSLGSLDEQYF. The CDR3 coding sequence is TGTGCCAGCAGCTTAGGATCCTTGGACGAGCAGTACTTC.